This T cell receptor (beta chain) stems from a study of spatial heterogeneity in lung cancer. Study-wide background: Consistently, beta-chain sequences turned up in larger numbers than alpha-chain sequences did. An average of more than ten raw reads was observed per unique TCR and UMI combination.

This clonotype was detected ten times or more. TCR cDNA molecules were tagged individually, and each one carried a unique molecular identifier. Via MiXCR, TCRdb re-called the 5' RACE reads, giving one row per CDR3 protein. The sample lists about 50,000 distinct CDR3 sequences; 7.5% to 8% were seen once. Time point given: sample taken at primary tumor resection. Researchers sequenced whole RNA taken from tumor, nontumor lung or frozen PBMC without sorting. Untreated early-stage non-small cell lung cancer patients, roughly 72 in total, were the donors. The clonotype was recovered from a female donor with early-stage non-small cell lung cancer. Source: PBMCs, taken at surgery.

The CDR3 DNA sequence: TGTGCCAGCAGCCGACAACAAACTAATGAAAAACTGTTTTTT. Translation gives CASSRQQTNEKLFF. This chain links TRBV28 with TRBJ1-4; D gene uncertain. The CDR3 length is 14 residues. V was shortened by 6 bases and J by 1 base, with 9 bases between the two germline ends. The V gene's germline CDR1 is MDHEN and CDR2 SYDVKM.